The entry that follows covers one TCR beta chain sequence. Its antigen is still unknown. It has no much larger one-base neighbor in the sample; base qualities were not kept. The sample's time point label is to be understood as: patch test 3, about 24 weeks after DPC sensitization. Reading the label with the study, this specimen's treatment or condition is: therapeutic diphenylcyclopropenone sensitization with weekly scalp DPC. At every patch-test visit, the blood draw took place before the patch test was put on. To be eligible, patients had to be aged 18 to 70, diagnosed with alopecia and judged suitable for DPC therapy, while pregnant patients were excluded. Total RNA was extracted from unfractionated whole blood that had been collected in Tempus Blood RNA tubes. The sample belongs to a study of human T cells and chemical hapten exposure (dated by TCRdb to the early 2020s). In terms of the full investigation: For sensitization, 2% DPC in acetone was applied to an approximately 2 cm by approximately 2 cm area of upper inner arm skin. Throughout the study period of around 24 weeks, patients also received therapeutic DPC doses to the scalp every week. Patch testing was done on the upper back using Finn chambers containing 0.01% DPC, and results were scored after 6 days according to International Contact Dermatitis Research Group standards. The mostly female patient cohort included alopecia areata with under or over 50% scalp involvement, alopecia totalis and alopecia universalis. The libraries were sequenced as a pool, and the TCR yield per sample differed mostly because of small variations in library volumes within the pool. This study followed changes in the peripheral blood TCR repertoire in vivo during primary and secondary sensitization of alopecia patients to the hapten diphenylcyclopropenone (DPC). Patient blood was sampled pre-sensitization (week 0) and at 2, 6 and about 24 weeks after DPC sensitization. Around 30 alopecia patients provided blood for TCR sequencing at one to four time points (pre-sensitization, 2, 6 and 24 weeks). Broad study findings and their caveats: Repeated subsampling changed both the strength of the expansion versus patch-test correlation and the threshold at which the correlation became significant. DPC sensitization did not change how many TCRs were above 1 in 1000 frequency, and no evidence was found of alterations in global repertoire structure. Patch test score was positively correlated with the number of PT1 expanded TCRs, with significance at thresholds 8, 16 and 32 but not at 4. Alopecia, a presumed autoimmune disease, was present in all patients, so the immune response of the patients might differ from that of healthy individuals. Compared with pre-sensitization or healthy control sets, expanded TCRs formed significantly more large CDR3 similarity clusters, which is consistent with antigen-driven responses.

Libraries were made using RACE. Reads for this sample came from a NextSeq 500. During library preparation, unique molecular identifiers were attached to individual cDNA molecules so that TCRs could be counted quantitatively and reproducibly. For every blood RNA sample, sequencing covered both the TCR alpha and TCR beta chains. On the authors' methods: The median number of TCRs per sample was roughly 94,000, ranging from about 20,000 to 750,000. The Decombinator software suite was used to annotate the V, J and CDR3 of the TCR reads. To make PS versus PT1 abundance plots, every sample was subsampled to the same number of TCRs (28,000). TCRs were defined as expanded if absent before sensitization and observed at least eight times at the 2-week time point. TCRdb trimmed the raw reads at Q25, called clones with MiXCR and kept productive beta chains. Merged by CDR3 protein, the rows form single entries marked with the most common genes and DNA. The V and J calls here are based on TCRdb, not the publication. The table for this sample lists 95,000 to 150,000 distinct CDR3 sequences; around 11% of them were counted only once. The biggest ten clones account for approximately 2.5% of the sample.

The CDR3, cysteine through phenylalanine, is 16 amino acids long. The only DNA kept is the CDR3, 48 bases in frame from the first base. The CDR1 and CDR2 encoded by the germline V gene are KGHSH and LQKENI. The germline V end is reduced by 3 bases and the J end by 1 base; junction bases left unmatched: 5. The sample consisted of whole blood, taken in connection with sensitization to the hapten diphenylcyclopropenone (DPC). The source is a woman aged 45-65 years with alopecia areata. Some clones in this sample may be carry-over from other donors' samples. Here the chain combines TRBV18 and TRBJ1-5; TRBD1 lines up with 8 middle nucleotides. The bases are TGTGCCAGCTCACCCTCGGACAGGGCGAGCAATCAGCCCCAGCATTTT. It encodes CASSPSDRASNQPQHF.